The rows below give T cell receptor beta chains drawn from one sample of a study of radiotherapy plus CTLA-4 blockade in lung cancer. TCRdb keeps only in-frame clones here, not all; method: immunoSEQ multiplex PCR. The sample carries over 100,000 clones, 90% recorded once. The material was peripheral blood, obtained from a patient treated with radiotherapy plus ipilimumab. These receptors all stem from a human donor with non-small cell lung cancer that progressed on radiotherapy plus ipilimumab. The CDR3 runs from the conserved cysteine through the conserved F or W. D genes are given only for firm matches. Clone size is shown for a subset of rows, as once, few, many or a class of expanded clone.

cdr3_aa: CASSLGSSYEQYF
cdr3_nt: TGTGCCAGCAGCTTGGGGAGCTCCTACGAGCAGTACTTC
d_call: -
clone_size: -
j_call: TRBJ2-7
v_call: TRBV11-3

cdr3_aa: CARSPSPPWGRYYEQYF
cdr3_nt: TGTGCCAGAAGCCCTTCTCCCCCCTGGGGGCGATACTACGAGCAGTACTTC
d_call: -
clone_size: -
j_call: TRBJ2-7
v_call: TRBV5-3

cdr3_aa: CASSSPLLDEQFF
cdr3_nt: TGCGCCAGCAGCTCCCCCTTATTGGATGAGCAGTTCTTC
d_call: -
clone_size: -
j_call: TRBJ2-1
v_call: TRBV5-1

cdr3_aa: CASSGTATNYGYTF
cdr3_nt: TGTGCCAGCTCTGGGACAGCTACTAACTATGGCTACACCTTC
d_call: TRBD1
clone_size: -
j_call: TRBJ1-2
v_call: TRBV2

cdr3_aa: CASSGTERYEQFF
cdr3_nt: TGTGCCAGCAGCGGGACAGAGCGGTATGAGCAGTTCTTC
d_call: TRBD1
clone_size: -
j_call: TRBJ2-1
v_call: TRBV5-4

cdr3_aa: CASTLDGSGNTIYF
cdr3_nt: TGTGCCAGCACCCTGGACGGCTCTGGAAACACCATATATTTT
d_call: -
clone_size: few
j_call: TRBJ1-3
v_call: TRBV6-5

cdr3_aa: CASSQEGRGLASTRAYF
cdr3_nt: TGTGCCAGCAGCCAAGAAGGGAGAGGACTAGCCTCGACCAGGGCGTATTTT
d_call: TRBD2
clone_size: -
j_call: TRBJ2-3
v_call: TRBV4-2

cdr3_aa: CASSPSRNYGYTF
cdr3_nt: TGTGCCAGCAGCCCTTCACGGAACTATGGCTACACCTTC
d_call: -
clone_size: -
j_call: TRBJ1-2
v_call: TRBV7-9

cdr3_aa: CASSSLGVAGELFF
cdr3_nt: TGTGCCAGCAGTTCATTAGGGGTTGCCGGGGAGCTGTTTTTT
d_call: -
clone_size: -
j_call: TRBJ2-2
v_call: TRBV6-6

cdr3_aa: CASSHQSGGQGGNTIYF
cdr3_nt: TGTGCCAGCAGCCACCAGAGCGGGGGACAGGGTGGAAACACCATATATTTT
d_call: TRBD1
clone_size: few
j_call: TRBJ1-3
v_call: TRBV7-6

cdr3_aa: CSVEGQGVEAFF
cdr3_nt: TGCAGCGTTGAGGGGCAGGGGGTAGAAGCTTTCTTT
d_call: TRBD1
clone_size: -
j_call: TRBJ1-1
v_call: TRBV29-1

cdr3_aa: CASSESGLTDTQYF
cdr3_nt: TGCGCCAGCAGTGAGTCGGGCCTCACAGATACGCAGTATTTT
d_call: -
clone_size: -
j_call: TRBJ2-3
v_call: TRBV10-1

cdr3_aa: CASSGAGTGGSFEQFF
cdr3_nt: TGTGCCAGTAGTGGGGCCGGGACAGGGGGATCATTCGAGCAGTTCTTC
d_call: TRBD1
clone_size: -
j_call: TRBJ2-1
v_call: TRBV19

cdr3_aa: CASSRAGQPPRNTEAFF
cdr3_nt: TGTGCCAGTAGTCGTGCCGGACAGCCCCCACGGAACACTGAAGCTTTCTTT
d_call: -
clone_size: few
j_call: TRBJ1-1
v_call: TRBV19

cdr3_aa: CASSWRGTRGTNEKLFF
cdr3_nt: TGTGCCAGCAGCTGGCGGGGGACCCGGGGAACTAATGAAAAACTGTTTTTT
d_call: -
clone_size: -
j_call: TRBJ1-4
v_call: TRBV5-6

cdr3_aa: CAISGGGRLATRSYNEQFF
cdr3_nt: TGTGCCATCAGTGGTGGAGGACGGCTGGCTACAAGGTCCTACAATGAGCAGTTCTTC
d_call: -
clone_size: -
j_call: TRBJ2-1
v_call: TRBV10-3

cdr3_aa: CASSEGGGSGANVLTF
cdr3_nt: TGTGCCAGCAGTGAAGGGGGGGGCTCTGGGGCCAACGTCCTGACTTTC
d_call: TRBD2
clone_size: few
j_call: TRBJ2-6
v_call: TRBV25-1

cdr3_aa: CASSPRSSYEQYF
cdr3_nt: TGTGCCAGCTCACCACGAAGTAGCTACGAGCAGTACTTC
d_call: -
clone_size: -
j_call: TRBJ2-7
v_call: TRBV18

cdr3_aa: CASSSPHMDKSYEQYF
cdr3_nt: TGTGCCAGCAGCTCCCCCCACATGGACAAGTCCTACGAGCAGTACTTC
d_call: -
clone_size: -
j_call: TRBJ2-7
v_call: TRBV7-4

cdr3_aa: CSVEPPGINEQFF
cdr3_nt: TGCAGCGTTGAACCCCCGGGAATCAATGAGCAGTTCTTC
d_call: -
clone_size: -
j_call: TRBJ2-1
v_call: TRBV29-1

cdr3_aa: CASSPPAGGYNGELFF
cdr3_nt: TGTGCCAGCTCACCACCAGCTGGGGGTTACAACGGGGAGCTGTTTTTT
d_call: -
clone_size: once
j_call: TRBJ2-2
v_call: TRBV18

cdr3_aa: CASSYYDRAATEAFF
cdr3_nt: TGTGCCAGCAGTTACTATGACAGGGCGGCCACTGAAGCTTTCTTT
d_call: TRBD1
clone_size: -
j_call: TRBJ1-1
v_call: TRBV6-5

cdr3_aa: CARGTDTEAFF
cdr3_nt: TGTGCCAGGGGGACCGATACTGAAGCTTTCTTT
d_call: -
clone_size: -
j_call: TRBJ1-1
v_call: TRBV2

cdr3_aa: CASSQQGYNSPLHF
cdr3_nt: TGCGCCAGCAGTCAACAGGGTTATAATTCACCCCTCCACTTT
d_call: -
clone_size: -
j_call: TRBJ1-6
v_call: TRBV5-1

cdr3_aa: CASGDRVTDTQYF
cdr3_nt: TGCGCCAGCGGGGACAGAGTGACAGATACGCAGTATTTT
d_call: TRBD1
clone_size: -
j_call: TRBJ2-3
v_call: TRBV5-1

cdr3_aa: CASSYSGGVSTDTQYF
cdr3_nt: TGTGCCAGCAGTTACTCTGGTGGGGTTAGCACAGATACGCAGTATTTT
d_call: -
clone_size: -
j_call: TRBJ2-3
v_call: TRBV6-5

cdr3_aa: CASKSGTPSTDTQYF
cdr3_nt: TGCGCCAGCAAGAGCGGGACTCCTAGCACAGATACGCAGTATTTT
d_call: TRBD2
clone_size: -
j_call: TRBJ2-3
v_call: TRBV5-1

cdr3_aa: CSEVRSGGRAVLYEQYF
cdr3_nt: TGCAGCGAAGTAAGGTCGGGCGGGAGGGCCGTCTTGTACGAGCAGTACTTC
d_call: TRBD2
clone_size: -
j_call: TRBJ2-7
v_call: TRBV29-1

cdr3_aa: CASSLAEVLMGELDTDTQYF
cdr3_nt: TGTGCCAGCAGCTTAGCGGAAGTATTGATGGGGGAATTGGACACAGATACGCAGTATTTT
d_call: -
clone_size: -
j_call: TRBJ2-3
v_call: TRBV7-6

cdr3_aa: CASSPRLAGGNYEQYF
cdr3_nt: TGTGCCAGCAGCCCCCGCCTTGCGGGAGGGAACTACGAGCAGTACTTC
d_call: TRBD2
clone_size: -
j_call: TRBJ2-7
v_call: TRBV4-2

cdr3_aa: CASFETSSYTDTQYF
cdr3_nt: TGTGCCAGCTTTGAGACTAGCTCCTACACAGATACGCAGTATTTT
d_call: TRBD2
clone_size: -
j_call: TRBJ2-3
v_call: TRBV2

cdr3_aa: CASSLAGLRGQVTEAFF
cdr3_nt: TGCGCCAGCAGCTTGGCCGGCCTTAGGGGGCAGGTCACTGAAGCTTTCTTT
d_call: TRBD1
clone_size: -
j_call: TRBJ1-1
v_call: TRBV5-1

cdr3_aa: CASSTRLPQGQAGNTIYF
cdr3_nt: TGCGCCAGCAGCACCAGACTCCCACAGGGGCAGGCTGGAAACACCATATATTTT
d_call: TRBD1
clone_size: -
j_call: TRBJ1-3
v_call: TRBV5-1

cdr3_aa: CASSPQGMNTEAFF
cdr3_nt: TGTGCCAGCTCACCTCAGGGGATGAACACTGAAGCTTTCTTT
d_call: -
clone_size: -
j_call: TRBJ1-1
v_call: TRBV18